One TCR beta chain is described in this entry. This sample was included in a study of blood T cell repertoires in COVID-19. Turning to the study itself: Spain, Italy and the United States supplied samples that represented acute and convalescent COVID-19. The cDNA or gDNA used as material had been derived from T cells, B-cell-depleted T cells, or PBMCs.

The CDR3 runs to 11 residues. Germline V CDR1 and CDR2: LGHDT, YNNKEL (reference sequence). V lost 2 bases and J lost 8, with 4 bases in between. In the original workflow: Amplification of reference gene primers provided the estimated nucleated cell counts. The method was immunoSEQ multiplex PCR; TCRdb's version includes in-frame clones alone and lacks a portion of them. The V and J calls and clone size come from that table; D and trimming were worked out from the DNA. The data show about 77,000 clones, 75% to 90% seen once. The receptor's source is a woman in her sixties or seventies with acute or convalescent COVID-19. The sequencing sample was made of peripheral blood. This sequence joins TRBV3-1 (or the pseudogene TRBV3-2) and TRBJ1-3; D not certain. The CDR3 nucleotides read TGTGCCAGCAGCCAAACGGACACCATATATTTT. Translated: CASSQTDTIYF.